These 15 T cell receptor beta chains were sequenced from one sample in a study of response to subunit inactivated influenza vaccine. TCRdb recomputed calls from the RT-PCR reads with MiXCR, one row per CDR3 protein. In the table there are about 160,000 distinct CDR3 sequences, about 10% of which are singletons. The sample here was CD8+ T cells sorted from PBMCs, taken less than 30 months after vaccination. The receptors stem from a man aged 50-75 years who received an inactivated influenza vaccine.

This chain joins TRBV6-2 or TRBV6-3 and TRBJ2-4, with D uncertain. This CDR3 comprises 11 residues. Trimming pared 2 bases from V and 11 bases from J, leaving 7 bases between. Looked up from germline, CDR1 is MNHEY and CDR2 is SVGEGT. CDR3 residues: CASSYATFQYF. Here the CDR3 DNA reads TGTGCCAGCAGTTACGCGACTTTTCAGTACTTC.

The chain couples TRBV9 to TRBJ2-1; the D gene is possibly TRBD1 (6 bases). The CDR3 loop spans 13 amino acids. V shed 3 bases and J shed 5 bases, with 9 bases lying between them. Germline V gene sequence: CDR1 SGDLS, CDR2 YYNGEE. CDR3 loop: CASSAWTDNEQFF. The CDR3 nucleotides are TGTGCCAGCAGCGCCTGGACAGACAATGAGCAGTTCTTC.

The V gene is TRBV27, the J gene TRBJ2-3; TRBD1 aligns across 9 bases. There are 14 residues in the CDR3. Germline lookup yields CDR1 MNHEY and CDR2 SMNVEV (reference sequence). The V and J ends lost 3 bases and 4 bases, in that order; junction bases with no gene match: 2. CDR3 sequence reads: CASSLGQGADTQYF. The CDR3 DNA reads TGTGCCAGCAGTTTGGGACAGGGCGCAGATACGCAGTATTTT.

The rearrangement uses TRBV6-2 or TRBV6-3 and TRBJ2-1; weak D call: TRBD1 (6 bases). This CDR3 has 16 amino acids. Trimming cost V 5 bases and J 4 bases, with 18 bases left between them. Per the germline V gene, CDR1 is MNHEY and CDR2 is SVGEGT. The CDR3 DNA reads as TGTGCCAGCAGTATTACTAGGGACAAGCCATACAATGAGCAGTTCTTC. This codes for CASSITRDKPYNEQFF.

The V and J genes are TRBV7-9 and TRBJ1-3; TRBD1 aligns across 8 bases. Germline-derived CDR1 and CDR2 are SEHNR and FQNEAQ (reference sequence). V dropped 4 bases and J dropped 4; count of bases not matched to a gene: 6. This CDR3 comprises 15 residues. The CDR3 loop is CASSSPGGAGNTIYF. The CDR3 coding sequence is TGTGCCAGCAGCTCCCCAGGGGGCGCCGGAAACACCATATATTTT.

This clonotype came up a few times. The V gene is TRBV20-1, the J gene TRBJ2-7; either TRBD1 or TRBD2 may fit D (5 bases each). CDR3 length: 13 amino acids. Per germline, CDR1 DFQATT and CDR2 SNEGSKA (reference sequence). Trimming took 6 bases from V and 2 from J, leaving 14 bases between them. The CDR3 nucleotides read TGCAGTGCCTCCGGGACGTCGACCTACGAGCAGTACTTC. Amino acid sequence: CSASGTSTYEQYF.

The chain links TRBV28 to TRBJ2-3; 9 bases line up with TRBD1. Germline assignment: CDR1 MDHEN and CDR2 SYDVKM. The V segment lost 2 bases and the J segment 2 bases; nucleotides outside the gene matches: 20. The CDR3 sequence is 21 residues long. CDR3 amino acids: CASSLGSGQGTVDNPTDTQYF. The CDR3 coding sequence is TGTGCCAGCAGTTTAGGGTCGGGACAGGGTACCGTCGATAACCCCACAGATACGCAGTATTTT.

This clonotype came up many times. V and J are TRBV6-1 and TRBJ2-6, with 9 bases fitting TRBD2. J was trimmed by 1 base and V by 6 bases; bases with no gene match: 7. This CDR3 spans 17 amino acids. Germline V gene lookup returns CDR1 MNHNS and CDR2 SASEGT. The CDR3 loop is CASSETSGRSGANVLTF. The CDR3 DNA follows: TGTGCCAGCAGCGAGACCAGCGGGAGGTCTGGGGCCAACGTCCTGACTTTC.

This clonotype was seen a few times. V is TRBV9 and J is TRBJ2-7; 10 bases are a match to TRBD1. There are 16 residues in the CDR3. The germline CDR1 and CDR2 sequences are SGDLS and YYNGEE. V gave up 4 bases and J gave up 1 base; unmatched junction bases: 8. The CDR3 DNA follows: TGTGCCAGCAGCAACCCTGGGACAGGGGTTTCCTACGAGCAGTACTTC. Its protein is CASSNPGTGVSYEQYF.

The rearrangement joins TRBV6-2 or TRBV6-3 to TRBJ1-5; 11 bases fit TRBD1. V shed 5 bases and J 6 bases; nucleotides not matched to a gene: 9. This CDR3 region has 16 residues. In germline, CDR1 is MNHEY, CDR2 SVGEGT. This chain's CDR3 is CASSPIGQGAGQPQHF. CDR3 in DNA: TGTGCCAGCAGTCCAATCGGACAGGGGGCCGGTCAGCCCCAGCATTTT.

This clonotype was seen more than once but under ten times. CDR3 bases: TGTGCCAGCAGCTTAGAACTAGTGTACGAGCAGTACTTC. This encodes CASSLELVYEQYF. This chain connects TRBV11-2 to TRBJ2-7, with D perhaps TRBD2 (5 bases). Trimming removed 0 bases from V and 4 bases from J, with 7 bases in between. This CDR3 is built from 13 residues. Germline CDR1 reads SGHAT; CDR2 reads FQNNGV.

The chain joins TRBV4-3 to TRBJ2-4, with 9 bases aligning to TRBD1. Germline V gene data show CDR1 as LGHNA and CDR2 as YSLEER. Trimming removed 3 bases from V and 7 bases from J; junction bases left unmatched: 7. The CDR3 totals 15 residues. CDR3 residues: CASSQRDRAGNIQYF. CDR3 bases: TGCGCCAGCAGCCAGAGGGACAGGGCCGGGAACATTCAGTACTTC.

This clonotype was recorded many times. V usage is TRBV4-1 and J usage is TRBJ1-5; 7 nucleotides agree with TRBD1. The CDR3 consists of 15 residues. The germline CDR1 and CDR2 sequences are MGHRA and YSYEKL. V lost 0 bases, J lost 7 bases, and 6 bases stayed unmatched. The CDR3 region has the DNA TGCGCCAGCAGCCAAGAAGACAGGGATGGCCAGCCCCAGCATTTT. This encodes CASSQEDRDGQPQHF.

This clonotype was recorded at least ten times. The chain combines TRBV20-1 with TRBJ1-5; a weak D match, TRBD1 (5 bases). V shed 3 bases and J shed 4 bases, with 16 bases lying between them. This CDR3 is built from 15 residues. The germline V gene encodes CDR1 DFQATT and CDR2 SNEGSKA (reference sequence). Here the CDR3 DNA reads TGCAGTGCTAGTCTAAAGGGACTTAAGAATCAGCCCCAGCATTTT. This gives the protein CSASLKGLKNQPQHF.

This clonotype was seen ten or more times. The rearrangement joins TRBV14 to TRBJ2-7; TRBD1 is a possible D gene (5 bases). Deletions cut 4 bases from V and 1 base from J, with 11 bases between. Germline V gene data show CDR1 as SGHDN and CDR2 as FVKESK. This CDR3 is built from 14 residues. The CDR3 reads CASSRQGISYEQYF. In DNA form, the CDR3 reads TGTGCCAGCAGCCGTCAGGGAATTTCCTACGAGCAGTACTTC.